Below, 11 T cell receptor beta chains from the same sample are listed, as sequenced in a study of vaccination and CD4 T cells after COVID-19. Treatment noted: 10-day PBMC culture with coronavirus spike peptide pools or control peptides (ViraFEST assay). Researchers used the Oncomine TCR Beta short-read assay to sequence DNA from cultured CD4+ T cells. A single record per CDR3 protein comes from TCRdb applying MiXCR to the PCR reads. This sample has about 11,000 distinct CDR3 sequences; 64% occur once, and the top ten carry 14%. Their recognized antigens are unknown. The source material was CD4+ T cells from blood, cultured in vitro. The receptors shown here come from a human donor who had recovered from COVID-19.

V is TRBV14 and J is TRBJ1-2, with TRBD1 matching 10 bases. The ends lost 4 bases at V and 5 bases at J; junction bases unmatched: 13. This CDR3 is 17 amino acids long. Germline V gives CDR1 SGHDN, CDR2 FVKESK. The CDR3 sequence is CASSPDPGQGPGYGYTF. The CDR3 DNA is TGTGCCAGCAGCCCTGATCCGGGACAGGGGCCTGGGTATGGCTACACCTTC.

The V call is TRBV19, the J call TRBJ2-6; a possible D gene is TRBD2 (5 bases). Deletions cut 8 bases from V and 0 bases from J, with 11 bases between. CDR1 is LNHDA and CDR2 is SQIVND in the germline V gene (reference sequence). The CDR3 length is 15 residues. The CDR3 bases are TGTGCCAGTCGCACAGCGGCCTCTGGGGCCAACGTCCTGACTTTC. Encoded protein: CASRTAASGANVLTF. Variable domain in full (rest from reference TRBV19 and TRBJ2-6): DGGITQSPKYLFRKEGQNVTLSCEQNLNHDAMYWYRQDPGQGLRLIYYSQIVNDFQKGDIAEGYSVSREKKESFPLTVTSAQKNPTAFYLCASRTAASGANVLTFGAGSRLTVL.

This clonotype occurred a few times. The chain couples TRBV20-1 to TRBJ1-5; tentative D call: TRBD1 (6 bases). CDR1 DFQATT and CDR2 SNEGSKA come from the germline V gene (reference sequence). Trimming took 4 bases from V and 0 from J, leaving 7 bases between them. The CDR3 runs to 13 residues. CDR3 in DNA: TGCAGTGCTACAGGGGATAGCAATCAGCCCCAGCATTTT. This translates into CSATGDSNQPQHF.

The chain carries TRBV11-2 and TRBJ2-7, with 7 bases identical to TRBD2. Unmatched junction bases numbered 11, after V lost 5 bases and J lost 4 bases. The germline gives CDR1 SGHAT, CDR2 FQNNGV. The CDR3 length is 15 residues. CDR3 sequence (DNA): TGTGCCAGCAGCCCGCTTGGGCGGGAGAGATACGAGCAGTACTTC. Amino acid sequence: CASSPLGRERYEQYF.

This clonotype appeared a few times. This chain links TRBV7-2 with TRBJ2-2; 9 bases agree with TRBD1. V shed 5 bases, J shed 1 base, and the junction held 8 bases outside the gene matches. The V gene's germline CDR1 is SGHTA and CDR2 FQGNSA. The length of the CDR3 is 17 residues. Here the CDR3 reads CASSKQGATKNTGELFF. CDR3 DNA: TGTGCCAGCAGCAAACAGGGGGCGACGAAGAACACCGGGGAGCTGTTTTTT.

The J gene is TRBJ2-7, the V gene TRBV11-3, with TRBD1 identical over 9 bases. This CDR3 is built from 14 residues. Trimming at V came to 5 bases and at J to 3 bases, leaving 5 bases not matched to a gene. In germline, CDR1 is SGHNT, CDR2 YENEEA. CDR3 sequence: CASSPNRGLYEQYF. In DNA, the CDR3 is TGTGCCAGCAGCCCGAACAGGGGGCTCTACGAGCAGTACTTC.

By its share, this clonotype is large. The chain is built from TRBV7-9 and TRBJ2-3; no firm D call. V was clipped by 5 bases and J by 1 base, with 10 bases between them. This CDR3 is 14 amino acids long. Germline CDR1 is SEHNR and CDR2 is FQNEAQ (reference sequence). The CDR3 loop is CASSPQTGTDTQYF. CDR3 in DNA: TGTGCCAGCAGCCCGCAGACTGGCACAGATACGCAGTATTTT. Looking up the rest from reference TRBV7-9 and TRBJ2-3 gives the full variable domain: DTGVSQNPRHKITKRGQNVTFRCDPISEHNRLYWYRQTLGQGPEFLTYFQNEAQLEKSRLLSDRFSAERPKGSFSTLEIQRTEQGDSAMYLCASSPQTGTDTQYFGPGTRLTVL.

The V and J genes are TRBV19 and TRBJ2-5; TRBD1 matches at 7 bases. V was pared by 1 base and J by 6 bases, with 8 bases of the junction left unmatched. The CDR3 extends over 15 amino acids. The germline CDR1 and CDR2 sequences are LNHDA and SQIVND (reference sequence). CDR3 DNA sequence: TGTGCCAGTAGTATAGGACAGGGCATGAGGAAGACCCAGTACTTC. This sequence encodes CASSIGQGMRKTQYF.

CDR3 in amino acids: CASSPQPGQVHAEAFF. The CDR3 DNA reads TGTGCCAGCAGCCCTCAGCCCGGACAGGTCCACGCTGAAGCTTTCTTT. The V gene is TRBV28, the J gene TRBJ1-1; 7 nucleotides line up with TRBD1. Trimming cost V 6 bases and J 6 bases; bases outside gene matches: 16. Germline CDR1 is MDHEN and CDR2 is SYDVKM. The CDR3 consists of 16 residues.

The chain has TRBV7-6 and TRBJ2-3, with D unclear. The CDR3 sequence is 14 residues long. Germline V CDR1 and CDR2: SGHVS, FNYEAQ. Trimming removed 1 base at V and 3 bases at J, with 8 bases between. The CDR3 is CASSLDAETDTQYF. CDR3 in DNA: TGTGCCAGCAGCTTAGATGCGGAGACAGATACGCAGTATTTT.

V and J are TRBV7-2 and TRBJ2-7; possible D gene TRBD1, 6 bases. Germline CDR1 and CDR2: SGHTA and FQGNSA. Between the trimmed V and J ends, which lost 3 bases and 2 bases, there was a span of 11 bases. CDR3 length: 14 amino acids. Here the CDR3 reads CASSLTGTTYEQYF. Written as DNA, the CDR3 is TGTGCCAGCAGCTTGACTGGGACAACCTACGAGCAGTACTTC. Complete variable domain (other parts from reference TRBV7-2 and TRBJ2-7): GAGVSQSPSNKVTEKGKDVELRCDPISGHTALYWYRQSLGQGLEFLIYFQGNSAPDKSGLPSDRFSAERTGGSVSTLTIQRTQQEDSAVYLCASSLTGTTYEQYFGPGTRLTVT.